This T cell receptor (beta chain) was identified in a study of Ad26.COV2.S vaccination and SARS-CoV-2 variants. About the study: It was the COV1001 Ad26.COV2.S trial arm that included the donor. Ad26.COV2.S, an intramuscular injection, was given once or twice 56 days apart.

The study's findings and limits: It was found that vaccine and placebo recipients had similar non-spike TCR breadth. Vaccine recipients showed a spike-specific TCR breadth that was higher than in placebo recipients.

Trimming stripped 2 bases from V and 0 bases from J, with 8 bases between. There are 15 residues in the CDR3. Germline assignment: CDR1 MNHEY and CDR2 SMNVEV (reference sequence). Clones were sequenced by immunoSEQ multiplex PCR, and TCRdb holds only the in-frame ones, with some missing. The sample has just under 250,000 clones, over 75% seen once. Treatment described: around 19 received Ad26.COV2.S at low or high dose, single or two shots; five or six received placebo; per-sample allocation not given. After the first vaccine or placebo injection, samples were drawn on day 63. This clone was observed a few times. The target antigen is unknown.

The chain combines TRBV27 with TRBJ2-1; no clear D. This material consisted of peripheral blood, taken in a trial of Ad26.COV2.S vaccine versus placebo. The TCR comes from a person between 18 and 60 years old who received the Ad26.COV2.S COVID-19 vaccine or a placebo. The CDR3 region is CASSLGVTSYNEQFF. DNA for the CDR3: TGTGCCAGCAGTTTAGGGGTGACCTCCTACAATGAGCAGTTCTTC.